The 8 T cell receptor beta chains below come from one sample, sequenced in a study of blood T cell repertoires in COVID-19. The assay was immunoSEQ multiplex PCR, and TCRdb's table has in-frame clones only and misses some. The sample includes 60,000 to 65,000 clones, roughly four fifths seen only once; the top ten take about a tenth. Material: peripheral blood. These receptors were taken from a man between 45 and 60 years old with COVID-19, enrolled during active disease.

V gene TRBV5-1 combines with J gene TRBJ1-1; TRBD1 aligns across 9 bases. The CDR3 is 15 amino acids. V lost 4 bases, J lost 0 bases, and 4 bases stayed unmatched. Germline V lookup: CDR1 SGHRS, CDR2 YFSETQ. The CDR3 coding sequence is TGCGCCAGCAGCGGGGGACAGGGACTGAACACTGAAGCTTTCTTT. Translation: CASSGGQGLNTEAFF.

The chain recombines TRBV2 with TRBJ2-1, with 7 bases fitting TRBD2. Looked up from germline, CDR1 is SNHLY and CDR2 is FYNNEI. CDR3 size: 13 residues. J gave up 9 bases and V 8 bases, and 10 bases lay outside the gene matches. The CDR3 reads CASERGTGGEQFF. CDR3 DNA: TGTGCCAGCGAGAGGGGAACGGGGGGTGAGCAGTTCTTC.

The gene calls are TRBV6-1 and TRBJ2-7; D gene ambiguous. V lost 0 bases and J 2 bases, leaving 11 bases between the germline ends. This CDR3 has 15 amino acids. Germline lookup yields CDR1 MNHNS and CDR2 SASEGT. CDR3 nucleotides: TGTGCCAGCAGTGAAGCGGGCAGACCAACCTACGAGCAGTACTTC. Translation gives CASSEAGRPTYEQYF.

The rearrangement joins TRBV6-5 to TRBJ2-1, with no clear D. This CDR3 spans 14 amino acids. Per germline, CDR1 MNHEY and CDR2 SVGAGI. Trimming cost V 0 bases and J 3 bases, with 6 bases left between them. The CDR3 DNA follows: TGTGCCAGCAGTTACTCGAGGCTCTACAATGAGCAGTTCTTC. Residues: CASSYSRLYNEQFF.

The chain combines TRBV3-1 (or the pseudogene TRBV3-2) with TRBJ1-3; D remains ambiguous. The length of the CDR3 is 15 residues. Germline V gives CDR1 LGHDT, CDR2 YNNKEL (reference sequence). V lost 4 bases to trimming and J lost 7 bases, with 17 bases between them. DNA for the CDR3: TGTGCCAGCAGCCGGCTTTCTACGGGTGGGAACACCATATATTTT. Translated, it gives CASSRLSTGGNTIYF.

The chain recombines TRBV4-1 with TRBJ2-7, with TRBD2 identical over 12 bases. Germline V gene data show CDR1 as MGHRA and CDR2 as YSYEKL. The length of the CDR3 is 15 residues. Unmatched junction bases numbered 6, after V lost 3 bases and J lost 6 bases. As DNA, the CDR3 is TGCGCCAGCAGCCACCGACTAGCGGGAGAGGTCGAGCAGTACTTC. Its protein is CASSHRLAGEVEQYF.

The chain employs TRBV19 and TRBJ1-1, with 7 positions matching TRBD1. V trimming: 6 bases; J trimming: 3 bases; junction bases outside the gene matches: 10. CDR1 is LNHDA and CDR2 is SQIVND in the germline V gene (reference sequence). This CDR3 has 15 amino acids. The CDR3 DNA sequence: TGTGCCAGTAGACTACGGGAGGGGGCGGACACTGAAGCTTTCTTT. It codes for CASRLREGADTEAFF.

The table lists this clone with a count of one. V is TRBV6-5 and J is TRBJ1-4; D not resolved. Germline V CDR1 and CDR2: MNHEY, SVGAGI. The length of the CDR3 is 14 residues. V lost 7 bases to trimming and J lost 10 bases, with 19 bases between them. CDR3 in amino acids: CASKGGPSWGKLFF. The CDR3 nucleotides are TGTGCCAGCAAAGGAGGACCCTCCTGGGGAAAACTGTTTTTT.